This TCR beta chain was found in a study of shared clonotypes between healthy human individuals. Nashville, Tennessee was home to all donors, each a Caucasian adult. The split of CD4+ cells yielded CD45RA+ naive and CD45RA-negative memory subsets. V was clipped by 3 bases and J by 3 bases, with 6 bases between them. The CDR3 spans 13 residues. The germline V gene encodes CDR1 SGHTA and CDR2 FQGNSA. On this clone itself: The same CDR3 also results from other DNA sequences found in this sample.

Profiled with immunoSEQ multiplex PCR; TCRdb holds only in-frame clones, not every one. The sample has about 1,500,000 clones, roughly 96% seen once. This receptor was taken from a man aged 25 to 45 in good health. The source material was naive CD4+ T cells sorted from blood. Sample subset: CD45RA+ positively selected. V and J are TRBV7-2 and TRBJ1-5; the D is unclear. CDR3 region: CASSLGPNQPQHF. The CDR3 DNA sequence: TGTGCCAGCAGCTTGGGTCCCAATCAGCCCCAGCATTTT.